The present entry profiles one TCR beta chain with its context. Its specificity is not known. This clone may be a read error of a much larger clone one base away. TCRbeta libraries were built with three rounds of nested PCR, modified from ARM-PCR. TCRdb fed the multiplex PCR reads into MiXCR, producing one record per CDR3 protein. Of fewer than 150,000 distinct CDR3 sequences listed, around 61% are singletons. This sample is drawn from a study of tumor and adjacent non-tumor tissue in lung cancer. Overall study: Each sample yielded around 4.2 million productive TCRbeta reads on average.

The template was RNA from unsorted bulk tissue. The study, taken as a whole, reports: Higher tumor TCR diversity was associated with shorter survival. Tumor repertoires had a smaller top 100 clone share than normal lung.

The CDR3 totals 13 residues. Germline CDR1 and CDR2: SGHVS and FQNEAQ. This clonotype was sampled from a man aged 55 to 70 with small cell lung cancer. Sequencing used lung tumor tissue. The chain couples TRBV7-8 to TRBJ2-3; D may be TRBD1 (6 bases). The CDR3 region has the DNA TGTGCCATCCGGATTGGGGGCACAGATACGCAGTTTTTT. It encodes CAIRIGGTDTQFF.